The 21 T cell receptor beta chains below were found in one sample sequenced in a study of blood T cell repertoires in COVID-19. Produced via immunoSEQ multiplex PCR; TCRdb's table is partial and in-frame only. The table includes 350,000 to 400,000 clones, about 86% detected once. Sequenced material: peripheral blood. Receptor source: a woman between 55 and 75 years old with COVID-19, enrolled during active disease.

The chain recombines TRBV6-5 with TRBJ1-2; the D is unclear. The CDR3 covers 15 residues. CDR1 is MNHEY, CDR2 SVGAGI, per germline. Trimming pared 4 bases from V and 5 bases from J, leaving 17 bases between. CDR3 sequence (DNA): TGTGCCAGCAGTTTCCTACTCGGGGAGTGGTATGGCTACACCTTC. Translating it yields CASSFLLGEWYGYTF.

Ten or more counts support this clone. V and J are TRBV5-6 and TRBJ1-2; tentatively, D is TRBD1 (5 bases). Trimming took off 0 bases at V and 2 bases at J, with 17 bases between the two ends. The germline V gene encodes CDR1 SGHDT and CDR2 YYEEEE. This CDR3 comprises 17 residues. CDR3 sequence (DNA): TGTGCCAGCAGCTTGGCTTTAGGAGGGGCCAGGAACTATGGCTACACCTTC. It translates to CASSLALGGARNYGYTF.

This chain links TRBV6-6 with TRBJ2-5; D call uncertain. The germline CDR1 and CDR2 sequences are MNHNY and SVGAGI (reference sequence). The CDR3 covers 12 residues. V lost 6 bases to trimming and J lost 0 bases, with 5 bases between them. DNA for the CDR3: TGTGCCAGCAGCCAGTACCAAGAGACCCAGTACTTC. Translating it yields CASSQYQETQYF.

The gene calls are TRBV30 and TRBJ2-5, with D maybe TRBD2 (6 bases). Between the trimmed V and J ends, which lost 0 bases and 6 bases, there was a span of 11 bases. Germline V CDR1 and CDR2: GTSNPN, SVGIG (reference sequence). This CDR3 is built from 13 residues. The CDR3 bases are TGTGCCTGGAGTGTGGAGGGGCGAAAGACCCAGTACTTC. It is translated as CAWSVEGRKTQYF.

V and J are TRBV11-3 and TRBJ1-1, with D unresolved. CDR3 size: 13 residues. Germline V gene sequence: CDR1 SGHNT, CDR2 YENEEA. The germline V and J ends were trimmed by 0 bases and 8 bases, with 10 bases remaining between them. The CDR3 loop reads CASSLEVGDEAFF. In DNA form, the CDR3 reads TGTGCCAGCAGCTTAGAAGTCGGAGACGAAGCTTTCTTT.

The CDR3 DNA reads as TGTGCCTGCGATACAGGGGGTTCGTTTGGAAACACCATATATTTT. This encodes CACDTGGSFGNTIYF. J is TRBJ1-3 and V is TRBV30; 8 bases are shared with TRBD1. There are 15 residues in the CDR3. Germline V gene data show CDR1 as GTSNPN and CDR2 as SVGIG (reference sequence). V lost 6 bases, J lost 3 bases, and 10 bases stayed unmatched.

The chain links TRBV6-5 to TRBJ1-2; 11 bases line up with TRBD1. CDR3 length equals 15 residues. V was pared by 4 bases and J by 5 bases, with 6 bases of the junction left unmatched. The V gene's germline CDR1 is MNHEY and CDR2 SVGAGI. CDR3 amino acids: CASSWGGTGGYGYTF. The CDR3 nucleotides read TGTGCCAGCAGTTGGGGGGGGACAGGGGGATATGGCTACACCTTC.

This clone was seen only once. CDR3 residues: CASSLVRETNYGYTF. Written as DNA, the CDR3 is TGTGCCAGCTCACTAGTCCGGGAAACTAACTATGGCTACACCTTC. V and J are TRBV18 and TRBJ1-2; D ambiguous. V gave up 4 bases and J gave up 0 bases, with 12 bases separating them. The CDR3 has 15 residues. Per the germline V gene, CDR1 is KGHSH and CDR2 is LQKENI.

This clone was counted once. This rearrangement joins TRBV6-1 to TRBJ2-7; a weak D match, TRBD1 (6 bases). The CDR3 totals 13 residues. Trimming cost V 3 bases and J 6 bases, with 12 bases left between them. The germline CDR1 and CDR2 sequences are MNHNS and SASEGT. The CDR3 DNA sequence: TGTGCCAGCAGTGAGACAGGAGCCCCCGAGCAGTACTTC. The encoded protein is CASSETGAPEQYF.

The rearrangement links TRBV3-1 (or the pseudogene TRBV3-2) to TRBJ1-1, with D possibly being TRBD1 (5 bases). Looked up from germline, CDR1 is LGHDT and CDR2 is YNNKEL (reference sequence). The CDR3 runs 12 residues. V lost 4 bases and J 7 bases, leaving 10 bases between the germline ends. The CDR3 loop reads CASSRRQYEAFF. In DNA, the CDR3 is TGTGCCAGCAGCCGAAGACAGTATGAAGCTTTCTTT.

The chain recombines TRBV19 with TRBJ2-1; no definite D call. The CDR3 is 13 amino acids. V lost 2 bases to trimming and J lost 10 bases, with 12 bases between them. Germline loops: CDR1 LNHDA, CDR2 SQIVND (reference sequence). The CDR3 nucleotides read TGTGCCAGTAGTATATTAGTGGGCCGGGAGCAGTTCTTC. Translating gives CASSILVGREQFF.

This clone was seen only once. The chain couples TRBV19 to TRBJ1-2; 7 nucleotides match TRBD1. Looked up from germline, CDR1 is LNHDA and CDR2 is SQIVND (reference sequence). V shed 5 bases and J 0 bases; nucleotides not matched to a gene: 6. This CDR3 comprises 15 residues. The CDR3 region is CASSPGTATNYGYTF. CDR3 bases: TGTGCCAGTAGTCCAGGGACAGCTACTAACTATGGCTACACCTTC.

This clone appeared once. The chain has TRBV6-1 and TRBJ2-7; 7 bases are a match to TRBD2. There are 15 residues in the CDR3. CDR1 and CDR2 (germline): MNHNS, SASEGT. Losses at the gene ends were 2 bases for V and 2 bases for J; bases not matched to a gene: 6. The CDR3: CASSERQGGPYEQYF. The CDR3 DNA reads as TGTGCCAGCAGTGAAAGGCAGGGAGGGCCCTACGAGCAGTACTTC.

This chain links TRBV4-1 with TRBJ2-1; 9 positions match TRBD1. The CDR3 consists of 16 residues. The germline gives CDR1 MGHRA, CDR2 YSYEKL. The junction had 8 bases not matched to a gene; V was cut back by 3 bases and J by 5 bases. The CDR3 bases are TGCGCCAGCAGCCATCCTGAGGGACAGGGCAACAATGAGCAGTTCTTC. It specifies CASSHPEGQGNNEQFF.

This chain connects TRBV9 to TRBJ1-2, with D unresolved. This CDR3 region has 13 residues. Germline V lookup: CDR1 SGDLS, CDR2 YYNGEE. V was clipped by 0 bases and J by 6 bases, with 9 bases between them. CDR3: CASSVGEGNGYTF. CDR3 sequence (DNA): TGTGCCAGCAGCGTAGGGGAGGGAAATGGCTACACCTTC.

The CDR3 DNA follows: TGTGCCAGCAGCTTAGCAGGGATGGCCGAGCAGTACTTC. Translation gives CASSLAGMAEQYF. The chain links TRBV11-3 to TRBJ2-7, with D possibly matching TRBD1 (5 bases). Per germline, CDR1 SGHNT and CDR2 YENEEA. The V end was cut by 1 base, the J end by 6 bases, with 10 bases between. This CDR3 contains 13 residues.

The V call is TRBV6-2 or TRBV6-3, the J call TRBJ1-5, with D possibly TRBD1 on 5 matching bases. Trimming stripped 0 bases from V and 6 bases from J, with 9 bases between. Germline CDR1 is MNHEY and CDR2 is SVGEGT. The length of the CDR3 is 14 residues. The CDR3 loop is CASSYSQGSQPQHF. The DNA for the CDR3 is TGTGCCAGCAGTTACTCTCAGGGAAGTCAGCCCCAGCATTTT.

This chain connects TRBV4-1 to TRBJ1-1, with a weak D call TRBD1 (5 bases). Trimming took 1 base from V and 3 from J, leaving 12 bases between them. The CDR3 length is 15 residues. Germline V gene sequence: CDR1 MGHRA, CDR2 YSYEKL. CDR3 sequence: CASSQVQGADTEAFF. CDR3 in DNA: TGCGCCAGCAGCCAAGTGCAAGGGGCGGACACTGAAGCTTTCTTT.

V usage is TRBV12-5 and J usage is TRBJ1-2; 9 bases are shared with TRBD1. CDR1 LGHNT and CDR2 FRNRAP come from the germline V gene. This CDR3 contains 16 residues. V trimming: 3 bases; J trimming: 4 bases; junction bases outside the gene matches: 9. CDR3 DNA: TGTGCTAGTGGTTTAGGATCGGGACAGGGCCTCTATGGCTACACCTTC. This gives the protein CASGLGSGQGLYGYTF.

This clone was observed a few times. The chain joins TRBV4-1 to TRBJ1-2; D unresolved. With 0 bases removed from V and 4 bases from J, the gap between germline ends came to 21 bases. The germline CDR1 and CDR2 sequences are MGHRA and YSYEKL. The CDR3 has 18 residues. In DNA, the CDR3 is TGCGCCAGCAGCCAAGAAGGTGGAGGGCAGGCGGCAATCTATGGCTACACCTTC. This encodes CASSQEGGGQAAIYGYTF.

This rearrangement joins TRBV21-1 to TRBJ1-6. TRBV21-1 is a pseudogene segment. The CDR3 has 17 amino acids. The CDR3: CASSLVRGGRSNSPLHF. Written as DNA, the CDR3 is TGTGCCAGCAGCTTAGTACGGGGGGGGAGGTCTAATTCACCCCTCCACTTT.